This T cell receptor (beta chain) was captured in a study of blood T cell repertoires in COVID-19. Study information: From the United States, Italy and Spain came samples of acute and convalescent COVID-19. PBMCs, B-cell-depleted T cells, or T cells provided the cDNA or gDNA that made up the material.

Enrolment of Seattle patients took place during active infection, and they were followed longitudinally. The data were produced by immunoSEQ multiplex PCR, yet TCRdb's version contains in-frame clones alone and is incomplete. The table lists around 170,000 clones, roughly 81% of them singletons. Trimming shortened V by 5 bases and J by 8 bases, and 12 bases separated the two germline ends. The CDR3 has 13 amino acids. Germline-derived CDR1 and CDR2 are SNHLY and FYNNEI. V gene TRBV2 combines with J gene TRBJ1-4, with D unclear. This clonotype originated in a woman of 80 years or more with COVID-19, enrolled during active disease. The sequencing sample was made of peripheral blood. The CDR3 protein is CASSRGRGEKLFF. CDR3 coding DNA: TGTGCCAGCAGTAGAGGGAGAGGGGAAAAACTGTTTTTT.